The clone carrying this TCR beta chain has a handful of counts. This specimen belongs to a study of T-cell memory formation after mild COVID-19. Germline V gene lookup returns CDR1 SGHVS and CDR2 FNYEAQ. There are 15 residues in the CDR3. V was pared by 1 base and J by 6 bases, with 13 bases between. Via MiXCR, TCRdb re-called the 5' RACE reads, giving one row per CDR3 protein. The data show hundreds of thousands of distinct CDR3 sequences, more than 20% seen once. Sequences were obtained from PBMCs or a T cell subset sorted from them (not recorded which). The TCR sequence derives from an adult woman who had mild COVID-19 (a few samples of this study predate the infection). Cell type and time point are not known. V is TRBV7-6 and J is TRBJ2-1, with D uncertain. The CDR3 protein is CASSLVQSTPNEQFF. The CDR3 DNA reads as TGTGCCAGCAGCTTAGTTCAGAGCACCCCCAATGAGCAGTTCTTC. The entire variable domain, with the rest obtained from reference TRBV7-6 and TRBJ2-1, is as follows: GAGVSQSPRYKVTKRGQDVALRCDPISGHVSLYWYRQALGQGPEFLTYFNYEAQQDKSGLPNDRFSAERPEGSISTLTIQRTEQRDSAMYRCASSLVQSTPNEQFFGPGTRLTVL.